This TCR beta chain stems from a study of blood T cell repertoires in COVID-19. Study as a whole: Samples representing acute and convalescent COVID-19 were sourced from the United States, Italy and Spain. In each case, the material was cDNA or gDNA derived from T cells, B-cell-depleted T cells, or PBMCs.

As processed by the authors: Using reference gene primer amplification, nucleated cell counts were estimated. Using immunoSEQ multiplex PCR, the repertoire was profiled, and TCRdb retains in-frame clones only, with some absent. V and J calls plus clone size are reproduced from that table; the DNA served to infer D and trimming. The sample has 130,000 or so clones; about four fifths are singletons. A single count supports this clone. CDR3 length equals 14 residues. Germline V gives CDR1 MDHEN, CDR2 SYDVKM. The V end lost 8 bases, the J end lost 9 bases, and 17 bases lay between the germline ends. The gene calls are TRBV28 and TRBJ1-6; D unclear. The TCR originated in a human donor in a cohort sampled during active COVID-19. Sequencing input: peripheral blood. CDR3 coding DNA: TGTGCCAGCTCCCTGGTGAGGGCTAGTTCACCCCTCCACTTT. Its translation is CASSLVRASSPLHF.